The next 21 T cell receptor beta chains were all read from a single sample in a study of blood T cell repertoires in COVID-19. The protocol was immunoSEQ multiplex PCR, while the TCRdb copy is restricted to in-frame clones and leaves out a portion. The sample holds about 73,000 clones, roughly 87% seen once. Sequencing used peripheral blood. Source of these receptors: a man older than 75 with acute or convalescent COVID-19.

The J gene is TRBJ1-4, the V gene TRBV4-1; TRBD1 agrees at 7 bases. With 0 bases clipped from V and 8 bases from J, the junction kept 6 bases outside the gene matches. The V gene's germline CDR1 is MGHRA and CDR2 YSYEKL. The CDR3 has 15 residues. CDR3 sequence: CASSQDQGVREKLFF. CDR3 nucleotides: TGCGCCAGCAGCCAAGACCAGGGGGTTAGGGAAAAACTGTTTTTT.

This sequence joins TRBV4-1 and TRBJ2-1; no clear D gene. CDR1 and CDR2 (germline): MGHRA, YSYEKL. The CDR3 contains 11 residues. Trimming left V 1 base short and J 16 bases short, with 11 bases between. CDR3 sequence: CASSQGNERFF. CDR3 sequence (DNA): TGCGCCAGCAGCCAAGGTAATGAGCGTTTCTTC.

The V and J genes are TRBV2 and TRBJ1-3; D not certain. CDR3 length equals 14 residues. V lost 5 bases and J 0 bases, leaving 8 bases between the germline ends. Germline values: CDR1 SNHLY, CDR2 FYNNEI. CDR3 protein: CASSPSSSGNTIYF. CDR3 DNA sequence: TGTGCCAGCAGTCCTTCCTCCTCTGGAAACACCATATATTTT. Looking up the rest from reference TRBV2 and TRBJ1-3 gives the full variable domain: EPEVTQTPSHQVTQMGQEVILRCVPISNHLYFYWYRQILGQKVEFLVSFYNNEISEKSEIFDDQFSVERPDGSNFTLKIRSTKLEDSAMYFCASSPSSSGNTIYFGEGSWLTVV.

This sequence joins TRBV27 and TRBJ1-2; TRBD1 agrees at 9 bases. The CDR3 length is 14 residues. The V and J ends lost 3 bases and 7 bases, in that order; junction bases with no gene match: 6. Per the germline V gene, CDR1 is MNHEY and CDR2 is SMNVEV (reference sequence). Here the CDR3 reads CASSFQGQGSGYTF. In DNA, the CDR3 is TGTGCCAGCAGTTTCCAGGGACAGGGTAGTGGCTACACCTTC.

This clone has just a few counts. The chain employs TRBV27 and TRBJ2-1; 7 bases align to TRBD1. The J segment lost 2 bases and the V segment lost 5 bases, leaving 9 bases of the junction unmatched. Per germline, CDR1 MNHEY and CDR2 SMNVEV (reference sequence). There are 16 residues in the CDR3. The CDR3 reads CASSTRTQGAYNEQFF. The DNA for the CDR3 is TGTGCCAGCAGTACCCGGACCCAGGGGGCCTACAATGAGCAGTTCTTC.

For the CDR3, the DNA is TGTGCCAGCGCGGGGCCGAACAATCAGCCCCAGCATTTT. It is translated as CASAGPNNQPQHF. The V call is TRBV6-5, the J call TRBJ1-5; D may be TRBD1 (5 bases). Germline CDR1 MNHEY, CDR2 SVGAGI. The CDR3 is 13 residues long. Trimming shortened V by 8 bases and J by 3 bases, and 11 bases separated the two germline ends.

V is TRBV15 and J is TRBJ1-5; D gene ambiguous. CDR3 length: 14 amino acids. The V and J ends lost 5 bases and 3 bases respectively, with 11 bases between them. In germline, CDR1 is LNHNV, CDR2 YYDKDF (reference sequence). CDR3 sequence: CATSYGSVNQPQHF. The CDR3, as DNA: TGTGCCACCAGCTACGGGTCGGTCAATCAGCCCCAGCATTTT.

This clone was counted between two and nine times. V is TRBV6-5 and J is TRBJ2-7, with 7 bases fitting TRBD1. V lost 6 bases, J lost 4 bases, and 9 bases stayed unmatched. Germline-derived CDR1 and CDR2 are MNHEY and SVGAGI. This CDR3 is 14 amino acids long. The DNA for the CDR3 is TGTGCCAGCAGCCGCGAGACAGGGAAATACGAGCAGTACTTC. It is translated as CASSRETGKYEQYF.

The chain couples TRBV10-3 to TRBJ1-2, with 11 bases that match TRBD1. CDR1 and CDR2 from the germline V gene are ENHRY and SYGVKD. The CDR3 covers 14 residues. The ends lost 6 bases at V and 6 bases at J; junction bases unmatched: 6. This chain's CDR3 is CAISRTGGADGYTF. The CDR3 region has the DNA TGTGCCATCAGCCGGACAGGGGGCGCGGATGGCTACACCTTC.

The chain combines TRBV5-1 with TRBJ2-7; 13 bases are a match to TRBD2. V dropped 4 bases and J dropped 5; count of bases not matched to a gene: 24. Germline assignment: CDR1 SGHRS and CDR2 YFSETQ. This CDR3 contains 21 residues. The CDR3 DNA reads TGCGCCAGCAGCCCTTTGGGAGGAGGGACTAGCGGGACCGGCGCTGGGGACGAGCAGTACTTC. Its translation is CASSPLGGGTSGTGAGDEQYF.

The chain has TRBV27 and TRBJ2-1, with D possibly TRBD2 on 7 matching bases. The germline gives CDR1 MNHEY, CDR2 SMNVEV (reference sequence). The CDR3 is made up of 15 amino acids. V lost 2 bases and J 7 bases, leaving 15 bases between the germline ends. As DNA, the CDR3 is TGTGCCAGCAGTTTAGGGGGGGCTGTTAAGAATGAGCAGTTCTTC. Protein: CASSLGGAVKNEQFF.

The genes are TRBV5-5 and TRBJ1-1, with D tentatively TRBD1 (6 bases). Trimming took off 6 bases at V and 10 bases at J, with 22 bases between the two ends. The CDR3 consists of 14 residues. Germline-derived CDR1 and CDR2 are SGHKS and YYEKEE (reference sequence). The CDR3 DNA sequence: TGTGCCAGCAACCGGGACACCACATTAGAGACAGCTTTCTTT. Its translation: CASNRDTTLETAFF.

The V call is TRBV30, the J call TRBJ1-1; D is perhaps TRBD1 (5 bases). The ends were cut back, 5 bases at V and 0 bases at J, with 7 bases in the middle. Germline-derived CDR1 and CDR2 are GTSNPN and SVGIG (reference sequence). The CDR3 is made up of 12 amino acids. The CDR3 DNA is TGTGCCTGGGACAGCTTGAACACTGAAGCTTTCTTT. It specifies CAWDSLNTEAFF.

The gene calls are TRBV21-1 and TRBJ1-2. TRBV21-1 is labeled a pseudogene. The CDR3 extends over 15 amino acids. CDR3 sequence (DNA): TGTGCCAGCAGCAAAGTAACGGGGTCCTCCAGGGGCTACACCTTC. Protein product: CASSKVTGSSRGYTF.

V usage is TRBV6-5 and J usage is TRBJ2-1; tentatively, D is TRBD2 (6 bases). This CDR3 comprises 15 residues. Germline CDR1 is MNHEY and CDR2 is SVGAGI. The V and J ends lost 8 bases and 5 bases respectively, with 19 bases between them. CDR3 nucleotides: TGTGCCAGCTTACCGGATAGGGACTTCCACAATGAGCAGTTCTTC. The encoded protein is CASLPDRDFHNEQFF.

V and J are TRBV10-3 and TRBJ1-4; no definite D call. Germline lookup yields CDR1 ENHRY and CDR2 SYGVKD. Between the trimmed V and J ends, which lost 10 bases and 0 bases, there was a span of 9 bases. The CDR3 sequence is 13 residues long. CDR3 region: CATRVATNEKLFF. The CDR3 DNA reads as TGTGCCACCCGCGTAGCAACTAATGAAAAACTGTTTTTT.

V is TRBV4-1 and J is TRBJ2-1; 9 bases are shared with TRBD2. Germline V gene sequence: CDR1 MGHRA, CDR2 YSYEKL. The CDR3 is made up of 16 amino acids. Losses at the gene ends were 0 bases for V and 8 bases for J; bases not matched to a gene: 8. In DNA, the CDR3 is TGCGCCAGCAGCCAAGAGGAGGCTAGCGGGACCGATGAGCAGTTCTTC. This codes for CASSQEEASGTDEQFF.

The V gene is TRBV18, the J gene TRBJ2-3; D unclear. Germline V gene lookup returns CDR1 KGHSH and CDR2 LQKENI. V shed 3 bases and J shed 0 bases, with 13 bases lying between them. The CDR3 totals 16 residues. CDR3 sequence (DNA): TGTGCCAGCTCACCCTTCCTAGAGACTAGCACAGATACGCAGTATTTT. Translating gives CASSPFLETSTDTQYF.

This chain links TRBV3-1 (or the pseudogene TRBV3-2) with TRBJ1-2; D might be TRBD1 (6 bases). There are 17 residues in the CDR3. Between the trimmed V and J ends, which lost 0 bases and 4 bases, there was a span of 18 bases. Germline assignment: CDR1 LGHDT and CDR2 YNNKEL (reference sequence). The CDR3 DNA reads TGTGCCAGCAGCCAAGATGACGGGGACACCGAACTCTATGGCTACACCTTC. This translates into CASSQDDGDTELYGYTF.

DNA for the CDR3: TGTGCCAGCAGAGCCCGGGGAGGGGAGGACTATGGCTACACCTTC. This codes for CASRARGGEDYGYTF. The rearrangement links TRBV2 to TRBJ1-2; D may be TRBD1 (5 bases). V shed 6 bases and J shed 3 bases, with 17 bases lying between them. CDR1 is SNHLY and CDR2 is FYNNEI in the germline V gene. The CDR3 has 15 residues.

V usage is TRBV30 and J usage is TRBJ1-1; D uncertain. The CDR3 consists of 14 residues. Deletions cut 0 bases from V and 1 base from J, with 9 bases between. The germline V gene has CDR1 GTSNPN and CDR2 SVGIG (reference sequence). As DNA, the CDR3 is TGTGCCTGGAGTGTGGGCAGCGGGAACACTGAAGCTTTCTTT. Protein: CAWSVGSGNTEAFF.